The following is a T cell receptor (beta chain) sequence with its context. Measured with immunoSEQ multiplex PCR; TCRdb has only the in-frame clones, and not every one. The sample includes more than 250,000 clones, 85% to 90% of them seen just once. Germline assignment: CDR1 SEHNR and CDR2 FQNEAQ (reference sequence). The CDR3 contains 16 residues. The ends lost 5 bases at V and 0 bases at J; junction bases unmatched: 6. The data are from a study of blood T cell repertoires in COVID-19. Turning to the study itself: T cells, B-cell-depleted T cells, or PBMCs provided the cDNA or gDNA that served as material.

All enrollees were about 18 to 89 years old and from 25 or so US areas. The chain employs TRBV7-9 and TRBJ2-1; 8 nucleotides line up with TRBD1. This receptor was taken from a woman under 30 with acute COVID-19. The sequencing input was PBMCs or T cells enriched from blood (not recorded which). CDR3 sequence (DNA): TGTGCCAGCAGCAGCGGACAGGGCGGCTCCTACAATGAGCAGTTCTTC. It codes for CASSSGQGGSYNEQFF. Looking up the rest from reference TRBV7-9 and TRBJ2-1 gives the full variable domain: DTGVSQNPRHKITKRGQNVTFRCDPISEHNRLYWYRQTLGQGPEFLTYFQNEAQLEKSRLLSDRFSAERPKGSFSTLEIQRTEQGDSAMYLCASSSGQGGSYNEQFFGPGTRLTVL.